This TCR beta chain was retrieved from a study of vaccination and CD4 T cells after COVID-19. Turning to the study itself: Four females and six males made up the convalescents, with two Hispanic. Stimulation used overlapping spike peptides from SARS-CoV-2, HCoV-NL63, HCoV-OC43 and HCoV-229E. Notes on the study in general: Data came from relatively few convalescent patients and lacked early post-infection timepoints.

Cultured CD4+ T cells had their DNA profiled by the Oncomine TCR Beta short-read assay. TCRdb processed the PCR reads anew with MiXCR; each CDR3 protein has one entry. Of 9,500 to 13,000 distinct CDR3 sequences in the sample, 77% were seen once. Stated treatment: approximately 10-day PBMC culture with coronavirus spike peptide pools or control peptides (ViraFEST assay). Negative selection enriched CD4+ T cells from cultures at roughly 10 days. With regard to this clonotype: Its antigen is currently unknown.

This CDR3 is 13 amino acids long. Germline CDR1 reads MNHNS; CDR2 reads SASEGT. Trimming left V 9 bases short and J 1 base short, with 13 bases between. The sequence was collected from a human donor who had recovered from COVID-19. The sequenced material came from CD4+ T cells from blood, cultured in vitro. The chain is built from TRBV6-1 and TRBJ2-7; weak D call: TRBD1 (6 bases). The CDR3 DNA reads TGTGCCAGTGAACACAGGGTATCCTACGAGCAGTACTTC. Its protein product is CASEHRVSYEQYF.